What follows is one T cell receptor beta chain and its context. The antigen is unknown. The data stem from a study of memory CD4+ T cells and cytomegalovirus serostatus. Study conclusions and caveats: CMV serostatus prediction reached median AUC roughly 0.95, or 0.91 with US-trained model. About 40% of the roughly 160 known CMV-associated TCRbeta sequences appeared in CD4+ memory.

The sort gate was single viable CD3+CD4+CD8-CD45RO+ cells for memory CD4+ T cells. Donors' CMV status reflects serum IgG against pp150, pp28, p38, p52. Assay: immunoSEQ multiplex PCR; the TCRdb copy retains only in-frame clones and omits some. This sample yields under 80,000 clones, of which roughly three quarters are seen a single time; 2.6% belongs to the top ten. Germline CDR1 and CDR2: LGHNT and FRNRAP. The V end was cut by 1 base, the J end by 6 bases, with 9 bases between. The CDR3 loop spans 13 amino acids. This receptor was identified in an adult in good health and CMV-seropositive. This chain connects TRBV12-5 to TRBJ1-1; D is undetermined. The material sequenced was memory CD4+ T cells from blood. CDR3 DNA: TGTGCTAGTGGTTTGGCTTTGGACTCTGAAGCTTTCTTT. Encoded protein: CASGLALDSEAFF. Supplemented by reference TRBV12-5 and TRBJ1-1, the full variable domain reads DARVTQTPRHKVTEMGQEVTMRCQPILGHNTVFWYRQTMMQGLELLAYFRNRAPLDDSGMPKDRFSAEMPDATLATLKIQPSEPRDSAVYFCASGLALDSEAFFGQGTRLTVV.